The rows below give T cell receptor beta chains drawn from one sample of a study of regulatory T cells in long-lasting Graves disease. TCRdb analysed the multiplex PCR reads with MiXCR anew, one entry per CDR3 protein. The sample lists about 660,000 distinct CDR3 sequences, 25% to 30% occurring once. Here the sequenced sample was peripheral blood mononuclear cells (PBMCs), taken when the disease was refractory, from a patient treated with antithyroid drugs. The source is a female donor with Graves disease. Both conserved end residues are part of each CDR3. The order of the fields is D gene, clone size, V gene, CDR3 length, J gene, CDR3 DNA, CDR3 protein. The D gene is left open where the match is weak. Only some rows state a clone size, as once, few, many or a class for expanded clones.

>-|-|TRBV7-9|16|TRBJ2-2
TGTGCCAGCAGCGCTCTAGCGTTCGTCAACACCGGGGAGCTGTTTTTT
CASSALAFVNTGELFF
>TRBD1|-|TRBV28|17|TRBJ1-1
TGTGCCAGCAGTTTACCCGGTCAGGGGGCAGGGGCAGCCGCCCGATTCTTT
CASSLPGQGAGAAARFF
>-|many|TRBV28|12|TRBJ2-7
TGTGCCACATGGACAGACCCCTACGAGCAGTACTTC
CATWTDPYEQYF
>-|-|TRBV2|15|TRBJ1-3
TGTGCCAGCAGTGTGGCAGTAAAGTTTGGAAACACCATATATTTT
CASSVAVKFGNTIYF
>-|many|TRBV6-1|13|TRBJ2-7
TGTGCCAGCAGCTTACGGGACGGCTACGAGCAGTACTTC
CASSLRDGYEQYF
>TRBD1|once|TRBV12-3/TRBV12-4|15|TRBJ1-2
TGTGCCAGTCCGAGAGCCGCAGGGGGTAGCTATGGCTACACCTTC
CASPRAAGGSYGYTF
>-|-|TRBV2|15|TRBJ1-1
TGTGCCAGCAGTGAACTGCGGGGGAGAAACACTGAAGCTTTCTTT
CASSELRGRNTEAFF
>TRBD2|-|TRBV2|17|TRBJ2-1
TGTGCCAGCAGTCACACATCGACTAGCAGGTCCTACAATGAGCAGTTCTTC
CASSHTSTSRSYNEQFF
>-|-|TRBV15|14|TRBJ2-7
TGTGCCACCAGCAGAGATTCCGGGCCGGGCGAGCAGTACTTC
CATSRDSGPGEQYF
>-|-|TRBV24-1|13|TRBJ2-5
TGTGCCACCAGTGGACATAACAAAGAGACCCAGTACTTC
CATSGHNKETQYF
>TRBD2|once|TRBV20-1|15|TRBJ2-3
TGCAGTGCTAGTGCCCCAGCGGGGTCCACAGATACGCAGTATTTT
CSASAPAGSTDTQYF
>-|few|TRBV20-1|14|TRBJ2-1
TGCAGTGCTAGAGTTGCGCTATCCTACAATGAGCAGTTCTTC
CSARVALSYNEQFF
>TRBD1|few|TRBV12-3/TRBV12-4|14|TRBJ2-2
TGTGCCAGCATCGGACAGGGGAACACCGGGGAGCTGTTTTTT
CASIGQGNTGELFF
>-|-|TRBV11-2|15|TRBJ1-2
TGTGCCAGCAGCTTAGAGGGGGGCGTTGGGTATGGCTACACCTTC
CASSLEGGVGYGYTF
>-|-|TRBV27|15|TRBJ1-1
TGTGCCAGCAGCAAACAAGGAAGAATGAACACTGAAGCTTTCTTT
CASSKQGRMNTEAFF
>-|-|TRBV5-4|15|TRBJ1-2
TGTGCCAGCAGCTCCACGATGGGGCCTAACTATGGCTACACCTTC
CASSSTMGPNYGYTF
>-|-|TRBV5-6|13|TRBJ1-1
TGTGCCAGCAGCTTGGATGTAGGGCCTGAAGCTTTCTTT
CASSLDVGPEAFF
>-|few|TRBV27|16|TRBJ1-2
TGTGCCAGCAGTTTAGGGGTCGGCCTAGGGAGCTATGGCTACACCTTC
CASSLGVGLGSYGYTF
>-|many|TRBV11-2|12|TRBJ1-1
TGTGCCAGCAGCCGTAAGACGGAGGGGGCTTTCTTT
CASSRKTEGAFF
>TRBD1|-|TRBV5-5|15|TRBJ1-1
TGCGCCAGCAGCCCACAGACAGGGCGAACCACTGAAGCTTTCTTT
CASSPQTGRTTEAFF
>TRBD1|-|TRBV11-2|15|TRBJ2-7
TGTGCCAGCAGCGTGGGACAGGGCCACACCTACGAGCAGTACTTC
CASSVGQGHTYEQYF
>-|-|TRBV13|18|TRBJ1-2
TGTGCCAGCAGCTTGGGTTCGGTGAGACAACAATCTAACTATGGCTACACCTTC
CASSLGSVRQQSNYGYTF
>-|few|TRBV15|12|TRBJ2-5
TGTGCCACCAAGGGAACTGGAGAGACCCAGTACTTC
CATKGTGETQYF
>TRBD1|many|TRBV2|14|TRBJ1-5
TGTGCCAGCCTCGACAGGGAAAGCAATCAGCCCCAGCATTTT
CASLDRESNQPQHF
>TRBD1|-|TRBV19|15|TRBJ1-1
TGTGCCAGTAGTCCCCGGACAGGGGCGGGACCTGAAGCTTTCTTT
CASSPRTGAGPEAFF
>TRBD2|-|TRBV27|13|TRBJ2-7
TGTGCCAGCAGTTTTGGGGGGGTCACCGAGCAGTACTTC
CASSFGGVTEQYF
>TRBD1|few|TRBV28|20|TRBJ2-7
TGTGCCAGCAGTTTAATCATTAAGGGACAGGGGTCGGGGAGCTCCTACGAGCAGTACTTC
CASSLIIKGQGSGSSYEQYF
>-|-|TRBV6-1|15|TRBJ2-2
TGTGCCAGCAGTCGCAGGACAGAAAACACCGGGGAGCTGTTTTTT
CASSRRTENTGELFF
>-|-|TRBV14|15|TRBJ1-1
TGTGCCAGCAGCCAAGGCCGGGGGCGAACTATCGAAGCTTTCTTT
CASSQGRGRTIEAFF
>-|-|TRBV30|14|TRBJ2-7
TGTGCCTGGAGTACCGGGGGGCTTCCCTACGAGCAGTACTTC
CAWSTGGLPYEQYF